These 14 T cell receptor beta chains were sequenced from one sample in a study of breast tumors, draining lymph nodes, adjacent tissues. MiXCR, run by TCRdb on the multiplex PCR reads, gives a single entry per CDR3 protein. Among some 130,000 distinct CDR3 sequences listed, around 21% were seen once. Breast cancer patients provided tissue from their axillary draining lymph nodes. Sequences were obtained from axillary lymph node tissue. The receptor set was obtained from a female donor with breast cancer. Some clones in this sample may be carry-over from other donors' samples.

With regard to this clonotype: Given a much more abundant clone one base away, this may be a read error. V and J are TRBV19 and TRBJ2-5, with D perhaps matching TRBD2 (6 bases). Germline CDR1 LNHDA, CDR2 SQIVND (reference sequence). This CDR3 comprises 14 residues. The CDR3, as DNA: TGTACCAGTAGTACGCGACTAGTTGAAGAGACCCAGTACTTC. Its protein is CTSSTRLVEETQYF.

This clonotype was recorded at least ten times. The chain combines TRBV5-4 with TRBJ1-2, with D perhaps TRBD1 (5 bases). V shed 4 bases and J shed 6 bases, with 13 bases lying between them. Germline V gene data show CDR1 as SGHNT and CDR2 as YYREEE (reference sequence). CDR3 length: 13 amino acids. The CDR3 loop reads CASSHDSRDGYTF. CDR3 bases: TGTGCCAGCAGCCACGACAGCAGGGATGGCTACACCTTC.

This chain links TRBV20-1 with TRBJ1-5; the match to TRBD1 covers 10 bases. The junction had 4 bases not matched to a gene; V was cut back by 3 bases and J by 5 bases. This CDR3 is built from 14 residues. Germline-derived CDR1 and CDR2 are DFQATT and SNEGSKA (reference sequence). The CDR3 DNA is TGCAGTGCTAGGGGACAGGGGAACGATCAGCCCCAGCATTTT. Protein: CSARGQGNDQPQHF.

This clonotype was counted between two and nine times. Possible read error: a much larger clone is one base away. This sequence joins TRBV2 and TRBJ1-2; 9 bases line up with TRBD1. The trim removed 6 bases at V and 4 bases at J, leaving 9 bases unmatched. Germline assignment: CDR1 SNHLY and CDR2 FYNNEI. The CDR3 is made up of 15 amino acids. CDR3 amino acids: CASRPGTGTSYGYTF. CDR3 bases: TGTGCCAGCAGACCCGGGACAGGGACTAGCTATGGCTACACCTTC.

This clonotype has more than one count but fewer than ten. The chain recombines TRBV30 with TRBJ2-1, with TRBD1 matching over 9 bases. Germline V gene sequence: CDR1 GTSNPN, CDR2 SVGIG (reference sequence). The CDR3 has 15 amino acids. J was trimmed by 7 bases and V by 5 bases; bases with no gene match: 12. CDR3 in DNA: TGTGCCTGGCGAAAAGGACAGGGGATTTCGAATGAGCAGTTCTTC. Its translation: CAWRKGQGISNEQFF.

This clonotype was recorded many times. The CDR3 DNA is TGCAGCGTTGCGACCGGGACAGGGTATGGCTACACCTTC. Residues: CSVATGTGYGYTF. This rearrangement joins TRBV29-1 to TRBJ1-2; 9 bases agree with TRBD1. There are 13 residues in the CDR3. The V and J ends lost 4 bases and 5 bases, in that order; junction bases with no gene match: 5. Germline V gene lookup returns CDR1 SQVTM and CDR2 ANQGSEA.

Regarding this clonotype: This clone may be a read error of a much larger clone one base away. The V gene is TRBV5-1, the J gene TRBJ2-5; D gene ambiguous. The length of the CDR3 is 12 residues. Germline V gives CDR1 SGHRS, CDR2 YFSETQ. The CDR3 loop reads CVSSLTYETQYF. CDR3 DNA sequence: TGCGTCAGCAGCTTGACCTACGAGACCCAGTACTTC.

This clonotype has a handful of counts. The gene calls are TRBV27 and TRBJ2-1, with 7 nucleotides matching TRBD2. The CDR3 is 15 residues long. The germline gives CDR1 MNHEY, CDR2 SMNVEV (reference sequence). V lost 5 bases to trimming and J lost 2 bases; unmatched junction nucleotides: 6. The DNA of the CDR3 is TGTGCCAGCAGTCCCCTAGCGGATACCTACAATGAGCAGTTCTTC. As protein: CASSPLADTYNEQFF.

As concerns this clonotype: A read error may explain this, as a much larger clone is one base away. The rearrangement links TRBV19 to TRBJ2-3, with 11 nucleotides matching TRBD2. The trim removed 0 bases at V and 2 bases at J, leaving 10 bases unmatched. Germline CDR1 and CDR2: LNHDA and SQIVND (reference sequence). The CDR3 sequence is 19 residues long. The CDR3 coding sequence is TGTGCCAGTAGTATAGATTGGACTAGCGGGTGGGCCTCCACAGATACGCAGTATTTT. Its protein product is CASSIDWTSGWASTDTQYF.

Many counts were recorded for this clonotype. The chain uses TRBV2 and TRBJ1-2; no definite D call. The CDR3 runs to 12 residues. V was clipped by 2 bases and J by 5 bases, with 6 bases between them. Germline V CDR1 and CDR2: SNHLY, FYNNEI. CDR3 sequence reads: CASSELQYGYTF. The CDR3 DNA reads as TGTGCCAGCAGTGAATTACAGTATGGCTACACCTTC.

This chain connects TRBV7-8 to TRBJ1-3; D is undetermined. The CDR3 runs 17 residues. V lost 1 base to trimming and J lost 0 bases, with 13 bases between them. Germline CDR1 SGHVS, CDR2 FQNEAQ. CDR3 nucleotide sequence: TGTGCCAGCAGCTTAGTCCCGGGAAGTTACTCTGGAAACACCATATATTTT. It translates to CASSLVPGSYSGNTIYF.

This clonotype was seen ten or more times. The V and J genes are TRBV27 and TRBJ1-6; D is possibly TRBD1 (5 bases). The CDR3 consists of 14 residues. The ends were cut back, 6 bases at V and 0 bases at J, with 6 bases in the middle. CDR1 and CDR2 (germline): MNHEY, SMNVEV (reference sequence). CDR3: CASRDSSYNSPLHF. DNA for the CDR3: TGTGCCAGCAGAGACAGCTCCTATAATTCACCCCTCCACTTT.

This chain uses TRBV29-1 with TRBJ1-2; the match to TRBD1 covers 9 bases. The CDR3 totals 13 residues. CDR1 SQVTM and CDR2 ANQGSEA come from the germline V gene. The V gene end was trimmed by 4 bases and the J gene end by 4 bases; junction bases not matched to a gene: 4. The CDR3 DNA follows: TGCAGCGTTGCCGGGACAGGGAGCTATGGCTACACCTTC. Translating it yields CSVAGTGSYGYTF. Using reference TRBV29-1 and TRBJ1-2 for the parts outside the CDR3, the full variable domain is SAVISQKPSRDICQRGTSLTIQCQVDSQVTMMFWYRQQPGQSLTLIATANQGSEATYESGFVIDKFPISRPNLTFSTLTVSNMSPEDSSIYLCSVAGTGSYGYTFGSGTRLTVV.

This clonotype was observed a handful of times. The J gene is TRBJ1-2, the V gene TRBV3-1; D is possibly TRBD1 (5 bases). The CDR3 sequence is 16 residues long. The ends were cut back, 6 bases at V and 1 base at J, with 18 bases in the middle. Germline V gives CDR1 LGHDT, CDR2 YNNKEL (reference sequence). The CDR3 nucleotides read TGTGCCAGCAGGAAAAGGGGCGGAGGGATTAACTATGGCTACACCTTC. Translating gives CASRKRGGGINYGYTF. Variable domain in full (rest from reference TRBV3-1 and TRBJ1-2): DTAVSQTPKYLVTQMGNDKSIKCEQNLGHDTMYWYKQDSKKFLKIMFSYNNKELIINETVPNRFSPKSPDKAHLNLHINSLELGDSAVYFCASRKRGGGINYGYTFGSGTRLTVV.